These 5 T cell receptor beta chains originate from one sample sequenced in a study of memory CD4+ T cells and cytomegalovirus serostatus. Clones were sequenced by immunoSEQ multiplex PCR, and TCRdb holds only the in-frame ones, with some missing. The data show tens of thousands of clones, around 80% seen once. Single viable CD3+CD4+CD8-CD45RO+ cells were sorted as the memory CD4+ T cells. The sequencing input was memory CD4+ T cells from blood. These receptors all come from an adult in good health and CMV-seronegative.

This clone was observed a handful of times. The chain carries TRBV28 and TRBJ2-3, with 11 bases that match TRBD2. This CDR3 is 17 amino acids long. After removal of 2 bases from V and 4 bases from J, the junction contained 8 bases not matched to a gene. Per germline, CDR1 MDHEN and CDR2 SYDVKM. CDR3 amino acids: CASSLRTSGWSADTQYF. DNA of the CDR3: TGTGCCAGCAGTTTAAGGACTAGCGGGTGGTCTGCAGATACGCAGTATTTT.

This clone was detected a few times. V and J are TRBV19 and TRBJ2-7; D perhaps matches TRBD2 (7 bases). Deletions cut 7 bases from V and 0 bases from J, with 25 bases between. The CDR3 totals 18 residues. Germline CDR1 LNHDA, CDR2 SQIVND (reference sequence). For the CDR3, the DNA is TGTGCCAGTAATCCCCGGACTTCATCACGGGGGGCCTCCTACGAGCAGTACTTC. Its protein is CASNPRTSSRGASYEQYF.

V and J are TRBV4-1 and TRBJ1-5; D is ambiguous. Trimming removed 5 bases from V and 0 bases from J, with 11 bases in between. Germline V CDR1 and CDR2: MGHRA, YSYEKL. This CDR3 comprises 15 residues. CDR3: CASSYGPSSNQPQHF. The CDR3 DNA follows: TGCGCCAGCAGCTATGGACCGTCTAGCAATCAGCCCCAGCATTTT.

V gene TRBV27 combines with J gene TRBJ1-3, with D hard to call. The CDR3 covers 12 residues. From germline, CDR1 is MNHEY and CDR2 SMNVEV (reference sequence). Trimming pared 8 bases from V and 5 bases from J, leaving 10 bases between. CDR3 coding DNA: TGTGCCAGCGGCAGCGGGCGAAACACCATATATTTT. This translates into CASGSGRNTIYF.

V and J are TRBV6-5 and TRBJ1-5; D is unresolved. The CDR3 spans 16 residues. Trimming took 3 bases from V and 0 from J, leaving 12 bases between them. Germline CDR1 is MNHEY and CDR2 is SVGAGI. This CDR3 is CASSYSIYDSNQPQHF. The CDR3 DNA sequence: TGTGCCAGCAGTTATTCCATTTATGATAGCAATCAGCCCCAGCATTTT.